These 18 T cell receptor beta chains share one sample of origin, sequenced in a study of T cells in women clearing cervical HPV infection. Profiling relied on immunoSEQ multiplex PCR, and the TCRdb table lists in-frame clones only, not all of them. This sample's table reports 15,000 to 20,000 clones. Specimen: blood buffy coat. The receptors were sampled from a woman aged 18 to 75 with a cervical HPV16 infection that either progressed to CIN3+ or cleared (not recorded which).

Turning to this clone: With the read ending 3 residues before the CDR3 end, the germline J gene is used to fill in that end. The chain uses TRBV19 and TRBJ2-3; TRBD2 aligns across 10 bases. The CDR3 sequence is 15 residues long. V shed 5 bases, J shed 3 bases, and the junction held 5 bases outside the gene matches. In germline, CDR1 is LNHDA, CDR2 SQIVND (reference sequence). The sequenced CDR3 bases are TGTGCCAGTAGTCGAGCGGGGGGGGGTACAGATACG. Amino acid sequence: CASSRAGGGTDT. The entire CDR3 protein is CASSRAGGGTDTQYF.

In regard to this clone: Read data end 3 residues before the CDR3 end; the end is taken from the germline J gene. The J gene is TRBJ1-6, the V gene TRBV10-2, with D perhaps matching TRBD1 (5 bases). V lost 6 bases and J lost 3, with 12 bases in between. Germline V lookup: CDR1 WSHSY, CDR2 SAAADI. The CDR3 loop spans 15 amino acids. The CDR3 sequence is CASSVDSDYNSPLHF. The covered CDR3 bases are TGCGCCAGCAGCGTCGACAGCGACTATAATTCACCC.

Worth noting for this clone: The read finishes 3 residues shy of the CDR3 end, and the germline J gene is used to complete it. The chain joins TRBV5-1 to TRBJ2-3; 12 bases align to TRBD2. This CDR3 spans 17 amino acids. Per the germline V gene, CDR1 is SGHRS and CDR2 is YFSETQ. V dropped 6 bases and J dropped 0; count of bases not matched to a gene: 8. The covered CDR3 bases are TGCGCCAGCAACCAGGCTAGCGGGGGGGGTAGCACAGATACG. The encoded protein is CASNQASGGGSTDT. The CDR3 reads in full as CASNQASGGGSTDTQYF. Filled out from reference TRBV5-1 and TRBJ2-3, the complete variable domain reads KAGVTQTPRYLIKTRGQQVTLSCSPISGHRSVSWYQQTPGQGLQFLFEYFSETQRNKGNFPGRFSGRQFSNSRSEMNVSTLELGDSALYLCASNQASGGGSTDTQYFGPGTRLTVL.

A note on this clone: Coverage ceases 3 residues before the CDR3 finishes, and the germline J gene fills in the end. This chain uses TRBV9 with TRBJ2-2; TRBD2 aligns across 8 bases. After removal of 2 bases from V and 7 bases from J, the junction contained 10 bases not matched to a gene. Germline CDR1 and CDR2: SGDLS and YYNGEE. This CDR3 comprises 16 residues. Partial CDR3 DNA: TGTGCCAGCAGCGTCGGCGCGGGGGGCCTGGGCGGGGAG. This translates into CASSVGAGGLGGE. The full CDR3 protein is CASSVGAGGLGGELFF.

About this clone: The read comes to an end 3 residues before the CDR3 does, leaving the germline J gene to fill in the end. The chain carries TRBV29-1 and TRBJ2-2; D unresolved. This CDR3 has 12 residues. V was clipped by 5 bases and J by 2 bases, with 6 bases between them. Germline-derived CDR1 and CDR2 are SQVTM and ANQGSEA. The sequenced CDR3 bases are TGCAGCGTTATAGCTAACACCGGGGAG. It is translated as CSVIANTGE. The CDR3, in full, reads CSVIANTGELFF.

Details on this clone: A read error may produce the germline difference seen at one junction end. With the read ending 3 residues before the CDR3 end, the germline J gene is used to fill in that end. The chain recombines TRBV30 with TRBJ1-1; 7 bases map to TRBD1. CDR1 is GTSNPN, CDR2 SVGIG, per germline (reference sequence). CDR3 size: 15 residues. This CDR3 reads CAGRDSRGKKTEAFF. The part of the CDR3 DNA that was read is TGTGCCGGGAGGGATTCCAGGGGGAAGAAAACTGAA. The complete variable domain, with remaining parts taken from reference TRBV30 and TRBJ1-1, reads SQTIHQWPATLVQPVGSPLSLECTVEGTSNPNLYWYRQAAGRGLQLLFYSVGIGQISSEVPQNLSASRPQDRQFILSSKKLLLSDSGFYLCAGRDSRGKKTEAFFGQGTRLTVV.

Worth noting for this clone: The CDR3 goes on 3 residues after the read ends, and that part is filled in from the germline J gene. The chain combines TRBV24-1 with TRBJ1-5; 7 bases line up with TRBD1. Germline V gene lookup returns CDR1 KGHDR and CDR2 SFDVKD. With 6 bases clipped from V and 8 bases from J, the junction kept 18 bases outside the gene matches. CDR3 length: 17 residues. The CDR3 DNA, read in part, is TGTGCCACCAGTTCCAACCGGGGGACAGCCCTAATCAAGCCC. As protein: CATSSNRGTALIKP. The entire CDR3 sequence reads CATSSNRGTALIKPQHF.

A note on this clone: Read sequence stops 3 residues before the CDR3 end, and the germline J gene provides the missing end. This rearrangement joins TRBV30 to TRBJ2-5; 13 bases are shared with TRBD2. The CDR3 extends over 17 amino acids. Per germline, CDR1 GTSNPN and CDR2 SVGIG (reference sequence). V shed 5 bases and J 5 bases; nucleotides not matched to a gene: 14. The CDR3 DNA, read in part, is TGTGCCTGGGCCCCCCCTTTACTAGCGGGGGGGCGGGAGACC. This gives the protein CAWAPPLLAGGRET. The CDR3 reads in full as CAWAPPLLAGGRETQYF.

About this clone: The read terminates 3 residues ahead of where the CDR3 ends, so the germline J gene completes it. This chain connects TRBV10-3 to TRBJ2-5, with TRBD1 identical over 7 bases. The germline V gene encodes CDR1 ENHRY and CDR2 SYGVKD. The CDR3 has 13 residues. V gave up 8 bases and J gave up 1 base; unmatched junction bases: 4. CDR3 loop: CAIGDSLQETQYF. The part of the CDR3 DNA that was read is TGTGCCATCGGGGACAGCCTCCAAGAGACC.

Of note for this clone: The read terminates 3 residues ahead of where the CDR3 ends, so the germline J gene completes it. This chain uses TRBV6-4 with TRBJ1-6, with D perhaps TRBD1 (5 bases). CDR3 length: 16 residues. The V end was cut by 7 bases, the J end by 6 bases, with 19 bases between. Per the germline V gene, CDR1 is MRHNA and CDR2 is SNTAGT. Here the CDR3 reads CASIREMGVCNSPLHF. CDR3 DNA (partial): TGTGCCAGCATCAGGGAAATGGGAGTTTGTAATTCACCC.

As to this clone: Sequencing ends 3 residues short of the CDR3 end; the germline J gene provides the rest. The chain combines TRBV30 with TRBJ1-5; possible D gene TRBD1, 6 bases. This CDR3 has 13 residues. Germline lookup yields CDR1 GTSNPN and CDR2 SVGIG (reference sequence). V lost 1 base to trimming and J lost 7 bases, with 11 bases between them. The DNA read from the CDR3 is TGTGCCTGGAGTGGGGGGCAGTGGCAGCCC. This encodes CAWSGGQWQP. The entire CDR3 reads CAWSGGQWQPQHF.

On this clone itself: The read finishes 3 residues shy of the CDR3 end, and the germline J gene is used to complete it. The J gene is TRBJ1-2, the V gene TRBV18; possibly TRBD1 for D (6 bases). Germline-derived CDR1 and CDR2 are KGHSH and LQKENI. The CDR3 length is 17 residues. This chain's CDR3 is CASSPSIAGATYNDYTF. The DNA read from the CDR3 is TGTGCCAGCTCACCATCCATAGCGGGGGCTACCTACAATGAC.

In regard to this clone: Read data end 3 residues before the CDR3 end; the end is taken from the germline J gene. V gene TRBV5-6 combines with J gene TRBJ1-3; perhaps TRBD1 as D (6 bases). Trimming stripped 1 base from V and 4 bases from J, with 9 bases between. There are 14 residues in the CDR3. Germline values: CDR1 SGHDT, CDR2 YYEEEE. The CDR3: CASSLIGTGNTIYF. Incomplete CDR3 DNA: TGTGCCAGCAGCTTGATAGGGACAGGAAACACC.

Regarding this clone: From the germline J gene comes the end of the CDR3, since the read stops 3 residues before it. The chain is built from TRBV7-7 and TRBJ2-5; D is possibly TRBD2 (6 bases). Trimming stripped 8 bases from V and 0 bases from J, with 7 bases between. Germline lookup yields CDR1 SSHAT and CDR2 FNYEAQ (reference sequence). This CDR3 contains 12 residues. CDR3 bases read: TGTGCCAGCGGGGGGTACCAAGAGACC. Protein product: CASGGYQET. The whole CDR3 reads CASGGYQETQYF.

The sequenced CDR3 bases are TGCAGCGTGCAGACTTCAGGGGCCCCTAGTACCAACACTGAA. Translated, it gives CSVQTSGAPSTNTE. The whole CDR3 sequence is CSVQTSGAPSTNTEAFF. The chain combines TRBV29-1 with TRBJ1-1; the D gene is possibly TRBD1 (6 bases). The CDR3 goes on 3 residues after the read ends, and that part is filled in from the germline J gene. This CDR3 is 17 amino acids long. Per the germline V gene, CDR1 is SQVTM and CDR2 is ANQGSEA. V lost 6 bases, J lost 2 bases, and 25 bases lay in between.

With regard to this clone: The CDR3 end lies 3 residues beyond the end of the read and is filled in from the germline J gene. The chain joins TRBV20-1 to TRBJ2-5, with D possibly matching TRBD1 (6 bases). The germline V and J ends were trimmed by 6 bases and 5 bases, with 16 bases remaining between them. This CDR3 comprises 13 residues. Germline V gene sequence: CDR1 DFQATT, CDR2 SNEGSKA (reference sequence). Partial CDR3 DNA: TGCAGTGCCCCGACAGGACTCAAGGAGACC. It yields the protein CSAPTGLKET. The whole CDR3 protein is CSAPTGLKETQYF.

Concerning this clone itself: The read terminates 3 residues before the CDR3 end, so the remaining end is supplied by the germline J gene. V is TRBV20-1 and J is TRBJ2-1; TRBD2 aligns across 12 bases. Germline loops: CDR1 DFQATT, CDR2 SNEGSKA (reference sequence). Trimming took 3 bases from V and 5 from J; bases not matched to a gene: 5. This CDR3 has 15 residues. The CDR3 DNA, read in part, is TGCAGTGCTAGCGAGACTAGCGGGGGCCACAATGAG. It encodes CSASETSGGHNE. The CDR3 as a whole reads CSASETSGGHNEQFF.

Of note for this clone: The read terminates 3 residues before the CDR3 end, so the remaining end is supplied by the germline J gene. The chain combines TRBV28 with TRBJ1-2, with D unclear. V lost 2 bases to trimming and J lost 3 bases, with 4 bases between them. This CDR3 is 12 amino acids long. Germline assignment: CDR1 MDHEN and CDR2 SYDVKM. The DNA read from the CDR3 is TGTGCCAGCAGTTTAGCGGACTATGGC. It is translated as CASSLADYG. The complete CDR3 reads CASSLADYGYTF.